This T cell receptor (beta chain) emerged from a study of prognosis after radiotherapy for stage I lung cancer. Whole-study results and caveats: Lower Shannon entropy after stereotactic body radiation therapy was observed in patients who went on to develop distant metastases.

Points on this clonotype: Its specificity is unknown.

The study amplified the TCR beta CDR3 region from genomic DNA. This amplification was carried out by two rounds of multiplex PCR. First-round PCR, the initial amplification, used primers specific to each TRBV and TRBJ gene. Universal primers were used in the second PCR round. In TCRdb, the multiplex PCR reads were re-called with MiXCR into one record per CDR3 protein. The table has 59,000 or so distinct CDR3 sequences, around a quarter seen once. Germline V gives CDR1 KGHDR, CDR2 SFDVKD. The ends were cut back, 2 bases at V and 7 bases at J, with 17 bases in the middle. This CDR3 contains 16 residues.

This receptor was taken from a donor over 45 with non-small cell lung cancer. The input for sequencing was PBMCs, taken before or after stereotactic body radiation therapy (not recorded which). This chain uses TRBV24-1 with TRBJ2-1; D may be TRBD1 or TRBD2 (7 bases each). CDR3 residues: CATSDSFRGGLNEQFF. CDR3 nucleotide sequence: TGTGCCACCAGTGATTCCTTCAGGGGGGGCTTGAATGAGCAGTTCTTC.